This record concerns one T cell receptor (beta chain) sequence. Its specificity is unknown. The V end lost 4 bases, the J end lost 1 base, and 7 bases lay between the germline ends. The V gene's germline CDR1 is MNHEY and CDR2 SVGAGI. This CDR3 region has 13 residues. The data belong to a study of cytotoxic CD8 clonotypes in ibrutinib-treated CLL. General study results and limits: Higher clonality was seen at ibrutinib response and a return toward baseline at progression. Sample timing was unmatched between remission and later-progressing patients; lymph nodes unstudied. In comparison with age-matched healthy donors, baseline clonality was higher and tracked circulating CD8+ T-cell counts.

Assay: immunoSEQ multiplex PCR; the TCRdb copy retains only in-frame clones and omits some. The sample lists 200,000 or so clones; 65% to 80% were seen once. The receptor comes from a human donor with chronic lymphocytic leukemia. This specimen was PBMCs, taken after 12 months of ibrutinib treatment. V gene TRBV6-5 combines with J gene TRBJ1-1; no definite D call. The CDR3 loop is CASSSYGNTEAFF. The CDR3 DNA is TGTGCCAGCAGTTCTTACGGGAACACTGAAGCTTTCTTT.